Below are 4 T cell receptor beta chains sequenced from a single sample in a study of T cell responses to AZD1222 COVID-19 vaccine. Only in-frame clones appear in the TCRdb table, and some are missing; sequencing was by immunoSEQ multiplex PCR. The top ten clones hold 35% to 50% of a sample with 25,000 to 35,000 clones, roughly 90% of them seen once. The sample consisted of peripheral blood, taken on day 0 of AZD1222 vaccination. All receptors derive from an adult in good health.

The J gene is TRBJ1-1, the V gene TRBV30, with no clear D. There are 10 residues in the CDR3. V was clipped by 1 base and J by 6 bases, with 3 bases between them. Germline-derived CDR1 and CDR2 are GTSNPN and SVGIG (reference sequence). DNA for the CDR3: TGTGCCTGGAGTGGGGCTGAAGCTTTCTTT. Translated: CAWSGAEAFF. The whole variable domain, filled in from reference TRBV30 and TRBJ1-1, reads SQTIHQWPATLVQPVGSPLSLECTVEGTSNPNLYWYRQAAGRGLQLLFYSVGIGQISSEVPQNLSASRPQDRQFILSSKKLLLSDSGFYLCAWSGAEAFFGQGTRLTVV.

The rearrangement joins TRBV2 to TRBJ2-1; perhaps TRBD1 as D (5 bases). V shed 7 bases and J shed 4 bases, with 17 bases lying between them. CDR3 length: 15 amino acids. Germline CDR1 reads SNHLY; CDR2 reads FYNNEI. In DNA form, the CDR3 reads TGTGCCAGCACTCTGGGCAGGGTTGATTACAATGAGCAGTTCTTC. It specifies CASTLGRVDYNEQFF.

This clone was detected once. The chain has TRBV5-4 and TRBJ1-2; 7 nucleotides agree with TRBD1. Trimming cost V 4 bases and J 4 bases; bases outside gene matches: 7. This CDR3 is built from 14 residues. Germline V gives CDR1 SGHNT, CDR2 YYREEE (reference sequence). This CDR3 is CASSHPTGIYGYTF. The CDR3 nucleotides read TGTGCCAGCAGCCATCCGACAGGGATCTATGGCTACACCTTC.

This chain joins TRBV7-2 and TRBJ2-2, with 11 bases matching TRBD2. The germline gives CDR1 SGHTA, CDR2 FQGNSA. The J segment lost 4 bases and the V segment lost 8 bases, leaving 3 bases of the junction unmatched. The CDR3 length is 14 residues. The CDR3 sequence: CASVAGGRTGELFF. CDR3 DNA sequence: TGTGCCAGCGTAGCGGGGGGGCGCACCGGGGAGCTGTTTTTT.